This T cell receptor (beta chain) was retrieved from a study of PD-L1 blockade in urothelial cancer. Study background: Patients arrived having already received 0 to 3 prior chemotherapy regimens. Blood samples contained a median about 140,000 T cells.

Sequenced by immunoSEQ multiplex PCR; TCRdb stores in-frame clones only, minus some. The sample has about 82,000 clones, approximately 86% seen once. V shed 3 bases and J 3 bases; nucleotides not matched to a gene: 2. CDR3 length equals 13 residues. Germline assignment: CDR1 SEHNR and CDR2 FQNEAQ (reference sequence). This receptor was taken from a woman in her 70s with urothelial cancer. The rearrangement uses TRBV7-9 and TRBJ2-7, with 7 bases matching TRBD2. The sequenced sample was PBMCs, obtained around atezolizumab (anti-PD-L1) treatment. The CDR3 sequence: CASSFSGGYEQYF. The CDR3 region has the DNA TGTGCCAGCAGCTTTTCGGGGGGCTACGAGCAGTACTTC.